This section outlines one TCR beta chain sequence together with its context. The target antigen is unknown. Germline assignment: CDR1 MDHEN and CDR2 SYDVKM. The CDR3 is made up of 20 amino acids. Trimming at V came to 5 bases and at J to 0 bases, leaving 10 bases not matched to a gene. The data are from a study of cytomegalovirus exposure and HLA in healthy donors. Findings and limits, study-wide: TRBV6-2, TRBV6-3 and some other V segments were excluded as indistinguishable.

Vbeta (60) and Jbeta (13) primers were used in the PCR. The repertoire was sequenced with immunoSEQ multiplex PCR; TCRdb's copy has only in-frame clones and lacks some. This table holds 150,000 or so clones, 82% found once. The source is a male donor in good health and CMV-seronegative. The chain couples TRBV28 to TRBJ2-1; 16 bases agree with TRBD2. The sequenced sample consisted of PBMCs. The CDR3 spells CASSGTSGRALLSSYNEQFF. The CDR3 DNA reads as TGTGCCAGCAGTGGGACTAGCGGGAGGGCCTTGTTGAGCTCCTACAATGAGCAGTTCTTC.